The 2 T cell receptor beta chains in this list originate from one sample, sequenced in a study of beta chain features in type 1 diabetes. The authors reverse transcribed all of the isolated RNA, so sequencing captured expressed TCRB transcripts. Clones were read by immunoSEQ multiplex PCR, and TCRdb kept only the in-frame ones, dropping some. The repertoire has roughly 250,000 clones, 9% to 10% of them found once; the top ten carry under 0.045%. The specimen was naive CD4+ T cells from blood. The receptors derive from a woman in her late teens or twenties in good health.

This clone appeared a few times. CDR3 protein: CASSQGYRTEAFF. In DNA, the CDR3 is TGTGCCAGCAGCCAGGGGTATCGCACTGAAGCTTTCTTT. The J gene is TRBJ1-1, the V gene TRBV5-6, with D perhaps TRBD1 (6 bases). Trimming left V 4 bases short and J 4 bases short, with 11 bases between. CDR3 length: 13 amino acids. Germline V CDR1 and CDR2: SGHDT, YYEEEE.

DNA of the CDR3: TGTGCCAGCAGTTTCCCGACTGTCTCCTACGAGCAGTACTTC. Translated, it gives CASSFPTVSYEQYF. This chain connects TRBV6-5 to TRBJ2-7; no clear D gene. With 4 bases removed from V and 0 bases from J, the gap between germline ends came to 10 bases. There are 14 residues in the CDR3. In germline, CDR1 is MNHEY, CDR2 SVGAGI.